The 27 T cell receptor beta chains below come from one sample, sequenced in a study of PD-1 blockade in classical Hodgkin lymphoma. The protocol was immunoSEQ multiplex PCR, while the TCRdb copy is restricted to in-frame clones and leaves out a portion. The sample has more than 10,000 clones; 80% are singletons. Each patient relapsed following autologous stem cell transplantation, and prior brentuximab vedotin exposure differed. Material: peripheral blood mononuclear cells (PBMCs), obtained before the second cycle of nivolumab. These receptors were collected from a human donor with classical Hodgkin lymphoma.

The V and J genes are TRBV29-1 and TRBJ2-1, with 8 bases matching TRBD2. The CDR3 runs 15 residues. Trimming cost V 6 bases and J 4 bases; bases outside gene matches: 11. The germline gives CDR1 SQVTM, CDR2 ANQGSEA. CDR3 amino acids: CSVTPLADYYNEQFF. In DNA form, the CDR3 reads TGCAGCGTAACCCCACTAGCGGATTATTACAATGAGCAGTTCTTC.

V gene TRBV7-2 combines with J gene TRBJ2-7; 11 positions agree with TRBD2. CDR1 SGHTA and CDR2 FQGNSA come from the germline V gene. J lost 3 bases, V lost 4 bases, and 14 bases had no gene match. The CDR3 runs 18 residues. CDR3 protein: CASSSTSGSSFYYYEQYF. DNA for the CDR3: TGTGCCAGCAGCTCTACTAGCGGGAGTTCCTTTTACTACTACGAGCAGTACTTC.

The count of this clone is one. This chain joins TRBV5-1 and TRBJ2-3; tentative D call: TRBD2 (5 bases). Trimming cost V 5 bases and J 2 bases, with 12 bases left between them. The germline CDR1 and CDR2 sequences are SGHRS and YFSETQ. This CDR3 spans 14 amino acids. CDR3 bases: TGCGCCAGCAGTCGAGGGAGTAACACAGATACGCAGTATTTT. This codes for CASSRGSNTDTQYF.

This chain joins TRBV5-6 and TRBJ2-5; D perhaps matches TRBD1 (6 bases). In germline, CDR1 is SGHDT, CDR2 YYEEEE. The V end was cut by 4 bases, the J end by 0 bases, with 22 bases between. The CDR3 contains 18 residues. CDR3 protein: CASSTDRSSTPYQETQYF. Written as DNA, the CDR3 is TGTGCCAGCAGCACCGACAGGTCGTCTACTCCCTACCAAGAGACCCAGTACTTC.

This clone occurred a few times. The J gene is TRBJ2-2, the V gene TRBV5-1; 14 nucleotides align to TRBD2. Per the germline V gene, CDR1 is SGHRS and CDR2 is YFSETQ. There are 17 residues in the CDR3. The junction had 7 bases not matched to a gene; V was cut back by 4 bases and J by 5 bases. The CDR3: CASSQGTSGSGTGELFF. The CDR3 bases are TGCGCCAGCAGCCAAGGGACTAGCGGGAGTGGGACCGGGGAGCTGTTTTTT.

V gene TRBV5-1 combines with J gene TRBJ2-3, with a possible D match to TRBD2 (6 bases). The CDR3 consists of 13 residues. CDR1 is SGHRS and CDR2 is YFSETQ in the germline V gene. V was pared by 6 bases and J by 4 bases, with 12 bases between. CDR3: CASTWGDSDTQYF. For the CDR3, the DNA is TGCGCCAGCACCTGGGGGGATTCAGATACGCAGTATTTT.

This clone is a singleton in its sample. The chain uses TRBV28 and TRBJ2-2; 8 bases line up with TRBD2. From germline, CDR1 is MDHEN and CDR2 SYDVKM. CDR3 length equals 15 residues. V shed 5 bases and J 4 bases; nucleotides not matched to a gene: 6. The CDR3: CASSPGLGTTGELFF. The CDR3 region has the DNA TGTGCCAGCAGTCCGGGACTAGGAACCACCGGGGAGCTGTTTTTT.

The chain links TRBV2 to TRBJ2-1; TRBD2 agrees at 13 bases. Losses at the gene ends were 8 bases for V and 7 bases for J; bases not matched to a gene: 2. This CDR3 is built from 13 residues. Looked up from germline, CDR1 is SNHLY and CDR2 is FYNNEI. This CDR3 is CASATSGRNEQFF. The CDR3 region has the DNA TGTGCCAGCGCGACTAGCGGGAGGAATGAGCAGTTCTTC.

V gene TRBV18 combines with J gene TRBJ2-1; 11 bases are shared with TRBD2. With V trimmed by 3 bases and J by 3 bases, 10 bases remained unmatched. CDR3 length: 18 amino acids. CDR1 is KGHSH and CDR2 is LQKENI in the germline V gene. The CDR3 region has the DNA TGTGCCAGCTCACCCCTGCCTTTAGCGGGAGGGAACTACAATGAGCAGTTCTTC. This gives the protein CASSPLPLAGGNYNEQFF. Complete variable domain (other parts from reference TRBV18 and TRBJ2-1): NAGVMQNPRHLVRRRGQEARLRCSPMKGHSHVYWYRQLPEEGLKFMVYLQKENIIDESGMPKERFSAEFPKEGPSILRIQQVVRGDSAAYFCASSPLPLAGGNYNEQFFGPGTRLTVL.

This chain links TRBV5-5 with TRBJ2-7; D unresolved. The V end lost 0 bases, the J end lost 0 bases, and 10 bases lay between the germline ends. Germline V lookup: CDR1 SGHKS, CDR2 YYEKEE (reference sequence). This CDR3 region has 15 residues. The CDR3 protein is CASSLAEPPSYEQYF. The CDR3 nucleotides read TGTGCCAGCAGCTTGGCCGAGCCACCCTCCTACGAGCAGTACTTC.

The J gene is TRBJ1-2, the V gene TRBV28; 8 bases align to TRBD1. CDR1 is MDHEN, CDR2 SYDVKM, per germline. V was clipped by 5 bases and J by 4 bases; unmatched bases: 6. The CDR3 spans 14 residues. In DNA, the CDR3 is TGTGCCAGCAGTCCAGGGGGCCCCAGCTATGGCTACACCTTC. This sequence encodes CASSPGGPSYGYTF.

This chain joins TRBV6-1 and TRBJ1-6; the match to TRBD1 covers 10 bases. Germline-derived CDR1 and CDR2 are MNHNS and SASEGT. The CDR3 is 15 residues long. The V and J ends lost 7 bases and 11 bases, in that order; junction bases with no gene match: 11. In nucleotides, the CDR3 is TGTGCCAGCACCCAACACCGGGACAGGGGTACACCCCTCCACTTT. Translated, it gives CASTQHRDRGTPLHF.

The chain combines TRBV7-2 with TRBJ2-7; 8 positions match TRBD2. Germline loops: CDR1 SGHTA, CDR2 FQGNSA. V trimming: 2 bases; J trimming: 3 bases; junction bases outside the gene matches: 6. The CDR3 runs to 15 residues. Here the CDR3 reads CASSLTAGGYYEQYF. CDR3 in DNA: TGTGCCAGCAGCTTAACGGCGGGAGGCTACTACGAGCAGTACTTC. Full variable domain (remainder filled in from reference TRBV7-2 and TRBJ2-7): GAGVSQSPSNKVTEKGKDVELRCDPISGHTALYWYRQSLGQGLEFLIYFQGNSAPDKSGLPSDRFSAERTGGSVSTLTIQRTQQEDSAVYLCASSLTAGGYYEQYFGPGTRLTVT.

The chain has TRBV18 and TRBJ2-2, with TRBD1 as a possible D gene (7 bases). Looked up from germline, CDR1 is KGHSH and CDR2 is LQKENI. Trimming left V 6 bases short and J 3 bases short, with 17 bases between. The CDR3 covers 16 residues. CDR3 nucleotides: TGTGCCAGCTCTCAAAACAGGGGAGGCTACACCGGGGAGCTGTTTTTT. The encoded protein is CASSQNRGGYTGELFF. The full variable domain, completed using reference TRBV18 and TRBJ2-2, is NAGVMQNPRHLVRRRGQEARLRCSPMKGHSHVYWYRQLPEEGLKFMVYLQKENIIDESGMPKERFSAEFPKEGPSILRIQQVVRGDSAAYFCASSQNRGGYTGELFFGEGSRLTVL.

This clone appeared a single time. The gene calls are TRBV6-5 and TRBJ1-2; 8 bases agree with TRBD1. This CDR3 has 14 amino acids. Germline CDR1 is MNHEY and CDR2 is SVGAGI. The V gene end was trimmed by 3 bases and the J gene end by 4 bases; junction bases not matched to a gene: 4. The CDR3 region has the DNA TGTGCCAGCAGTTATTCTACAGGGGGCTATGGCTACACCTTC. It specifies CASSYSTGGYGYTF.

The chain carries TRBV7-3 and TRBJ2-6; D gene ambiguous. This CDR3 has 17 amino acids. Germline CDR1 reads SGHTA; CDR2 reads FQGTGA. V shed 1 base and J shed 0 bases, with 10 bases lying between them. The CDR3, as DNA: TGTGCCAGCAGCTTAAACAGCTTAAGCTCTGGGGCCAACGTCCTGACTTTC. It specifies CASSLNSLSSGANVLTF. Based on the CDR3 plus reference TRBV7-3 and TRBJ2-6, the full variable domain is GAGVSQTPSNKVTEKGKYVELRCDPISGHTALYWYRQSLGQGPEFLIYFQGTGAADDSGLPNDRFFAVRPEGSVSTLKIQRTERGDSAVYLCASSLNSLSSGANVLTFGAGSRLTVL.

This clone was seen a single time. The chain is built from TRBV19 and TRBJ2-1; 9 bases map to TRBD2. The CDR3 is 15 amino acids. CDR1 and CDR2 (germline): LNHDA, SQIVND (reference sequence). V lost 1 base, J lost 9 bases, and 7 bases stayed unmatched. The CDR3 reads CASSIAAGGGIEQFF. CDR3 nucleotide sequence: TGTGCCAGTAGTATAGCGGCGGGAGGGGGAATTGAGCAGTTCTTC. Full variable domain (missing parts from reference TRBV19 and TRBJ2-1): DGGITQSPKYLFRKEGQNVTLSCEQNLNHDAMYWYRQDPGQGLRLIYYSQIVNDFQKGDIAEGYSVSREKKESFPLTVTSAQKNPTAFYLCASSIAAGGGIEQFFGPGTRLTVL.

This clone came up a few times. The gene calls are TRBV6-4 and TRBJ2-7; 12 bases fit TRBD2. V dropped 6 bases and J dropped 6; count of bases not matched to a gene: 6. The CDR3 runs 14 residues. Germline values: CDR1 MRHNA, CDR2 SNTAGT. DNA for the CDR3: TGTGCCAGCAGCCGACTAGCGGGAGAGGGCGAGCAGTACTTC. Amino acid sequence: CASSRLAGEGEQYF.

The V and J genes are TRBV6-1 and TRBJ1-2; perhaps TRBD1 as D (5 bases). The CDR3 consists of 14 residues. Germline assignment: CDR1 MNHNS and CDR2 SASEGT. Trimming took 6 bases from V and 4 from J, leaving 15 bases between them. The CDR3 DNA follows: TGTGCCAGCAGAGCCTCGGGGGGAAGCTATGGCTACACCTTC. Translated: CASRASGGSYGYTF.

In its sample, this clone was seen once. V is TRBV9 and J is TRBJ1-1; D is undetermined. The CDR3 spans 14 residues. Germline V gene lookup returns CDR1 SGDLS and CDR2 YYNGEE. V was clipped by 1 base and J by 1 base, with 8 bases between them. The CDR3 reads CASSVNVGNTEAFF. The CDR3 DNA sequence: TGTGCCAGCAGCGTAAACGTTGGGAACACTGAAGCTTTCTTT.

Regarding this clone: An end of the junction differs from the germline gene, which may be a read error. This sequence joins TRBV7-6 and TRBJ2-1; the match to TRBD2 covers 11 bases. Germline-derived CDR1 and CDR2 are SGHVS and FNYEAQ. The CDR3 runs to 14 residues. CDR3 sequence (DNA): TGTGCCAGCAGCATAGCGGGGGGGGTAAATGAGCAGTTCTTC. Translated, it gives CASSIAGGVNEQFF.

Regarding this clone: The sample holds other DNA sequences that translate to the same CDR3. This chain joins TRBV7-3 and TRBJ2-3; D not certain. This CDR3 is built from 13 residues. Between the trimmed V and J ends, which lost 1 base and 2 bases, there was a span of 4 bases. Germline V gives CDR1 SGHTA, CDR2 FQGTGA. Written as DNA, the CDR3 is TGTGCCAGCAGCTTAAAAGTCACAGATACGCAGTATTTT. It codes for CASSLKVTDTQYF.

Here the CDR3 DNA reads TGCGCCAGCAGCCAAGATAGAGCTACTCGCAATGAGCAGTTCTTC. It yields the protein CASSQDRATRNEQFF. The V gene is TRBV4-1, the J gene TRBJ2-1, with unresolved D. Trimming took 0 bases from V and 6 from J, leaving 12 bases between them. Germline V gene sequence: CDR1 MGHRA, CDR2 YSYEKL. There are 15 residues in the CDR3.

The chain has TRBV28 and TRBJ1-4; D ambiguous. This CDR3 comprises 15 residues. CDR1 and CDR2 from the germline V gene are MDHEN and SYDVKM. The ends were cut back, 1 base at V and 7 bases at J, with 13 bases in the middle. The CDR3 is CASSLSSVPGEKLFF. For the CDR3, the DNA is TGTGCCAGCAGTTTATCGTCCGTCCCCGGTGAAAAACTGTTTTTT.

Only one count was recorded for this clone. The gene calls are TRBV5-8 and TRBJ2-1, with 10 bases identical to TRBD2. The junction had 1 base not matched to a gene; V was cut back by 1 base and J by 6 bases. Germline V gene data show CDR1 as SGHTS and CDR2 as YDEGEE. CDR3 length equals 14 residues. CDR3 sequence reads: CASSLTSGVNEQFF. CDR3 DNA sequence: TGTGCCAGCAGCTTGACTAGCGGGGTCAATGAGCAGTTCTTC.

The rearrangement links TRBV28 to TRBJ2-1; 15 bases agree with TRBD2. CDR3 length: 14 amino acids. V was clipped by 8 bases and J by 9 bases; unmatched bases: 5. Germline V CDR1 and CDR2: MDHEN, SYDVKM. CDR3 protein: CASRWTSGRGEQFF. The CDR3 nucleotides are TGTGCCAGCCGCTGGACTAGCGGGAGGGGTGAGCAGTTCTTC. The whole variable domain, filled in from reference TRBV28 and TRBJ2-1, reads DVKVTQSSRYLVKRTGEKVFLECVQDMDHENMFWYRQDPGLGLRLIYFSYDVKMKEKGDIPEGYSVSREKKERFSLILESASTNQTSMYLCASRWTSGRGEQFFGPGTRLTVL.

The CDR3 coding sequence is TGCGCCAGCAGCTTGAGTAGCGGCGATTCACCCCTCCACTTT. The encoded protein is CASSLSSGDSPLHF. The rearrangement links TRBV5-1 to TRBJ1-6; D unclear. V lost 1 base and J 8 bases, leaving 10 bases between the germline ends. Germline CDR1 reads SGHRS; CDR2 reads YFSETQ. This CDR3 is built from 14 residues.